This T cell receptor (beta chain) was recovered during a study of blood T cells in healthy people across ages. This clonotype came up once. Together with a sample-barcoded 5' primer, a J-beta primer mix was included in a second PCR lasting about 6 to 11 cycles. Every sample returned 3 million or more CDR3-containing paired-end reads. TCRdb re-derived calls from the 5' RACE reads in MiXCR, one entry per CDR3 protein. The data hold about a million distinct CDR3 sequences, with roughly half observed a single time. With 7 bases removed from V and 4 bases from J, the gap between germline ends came to 12 bases. CDR3 length: 13 amino acids. Looked up from germline, CDR1 is SNHLY and CDR2 is FYNNEI. For every donor, a draw yielded roughly 10 milliliters of peripheral blood.

The sequencing input was blood. The receptor was isolated from a woman in her fifties or sixties in good health. The V and J genes are TRBV2 and TRBJ2-3; possible D gene TRBD2, 6 bases. CDR3 protein: CASKEGWADTQYF. For the CDR3, the DNA is TGTGCCAGCAAGGAGGGGTGGGCAGATACGCAGTATTTT.